This entry describes one T cell receptor (beta chain). This clonotype appeared many times. Its antigen is unknown. No quality values exist for individual bases; no much larger clone is one base distant. Amplification of TCR beta CDR3 regions was carried out from RNA transcripts. A first-round RT-PCR of the TCR CDR3 used the HTBI primer set with the Qiagen OneStep RT-PCR kit. The libraries were constructed in a second round of multiplex PCR and then size-selected and purified. Sequencing of the libraries was done on an Illumina HiSeq2000 using paired-end 100 bp reads. The source study handled its data this way. Raw data were processed with SOAPnuke, discarding reads with adapters, uncalled bases, mean Phred below 15, or no exact constant-primer or identifier match. COPE v1.2.5 was used to merge the high-quality paired reads, and each unique nucleotide sequence was defined as a clonotype. MiTCR v1.1 was used to align the clonotypes against IMGT TRBV, TRBD and TRBJ reference segments. The analysis was restricted to V-J combinations with a frequency above 0.0001, which together covered approximately 99% of the repertoires. The TCS score was defined as F50 (clonal expansion) divided by E x V (chaos), with BLOSUM62-based TCRdist calculated between CDR3 peptides within each V-J. Welch's t-statistics and random forest reduced fewer than 600 V-J features to 13, which were used in a naive Bayes classifier (R e1071). TCRdb redid the processing of the public reads, applying fastp at Q25 and MiXCR, and retained in-frame beta chains. Rows matching on CDR3 protein sequence are summarized as one entry with the most common DNA and genes. These V and J calls originate from TCRdb's pipeline instead of the authors' own analysis. This sample comprises 390,000 or so distinct CDR3 sequences, roughly 14% of them detected only once. The ten largest clones add up to roughly an eighth of the sample.

The sample belongs to a study of T cells in Graves' hyperthyroidism and ophthalmopathy (dated by TCRdb to the late 2010s). Regarding the research as a whole: Peripheral blood was collected at initial diagnosis, before any treatment. According to the paper, TCR Vbeta CDR3 sequencing was carried out on approximately 140 peripheral blood samples, which came from about 45 ophthalmopathy, 75 or so hyperthyroidism and about 17 progressor patients. The 100 or so discovery patients were divided at random into training and test sets in a 7:3 ratio. Prospective prediction of ophthalmopathy was tested in an independent validation cohort consisting of 18 to 20 hyperthyroidism patients and 15 or so patients who later progressed to ophthalmopathy. The study also compared thyroid tissue and blood T-cell repertoires from 6 or 7 Graves' hyperthyroidism patients. Following sampling, methimazole starting at 30 mg daily was given to hyperthyroidism patients, and high-dose intravenous methylprednisolone was given to ophthalmopathy patients. To identify TCR V-J signatures that set the groups apart, the researchers used a discovery cohort of 90 to 100 patients, made up of 43 with Graves' ophthalmopathy and 55 to 65 with stable Graves' hyperthyroidism. Summary of the overall study and its limitations: Sample size was not statistically predetermined, and investigators were not blinded to group allocation. During validation, the model predicted progression to ophthalmopathy a median of about 6.3 months ahead of onset, with 70.59% sensitivity and less than 85% specificity. A model built on a 13 V-J signature distinguished ophthalmopathy from stable hyperthyroidism, reaching roughly 88% sensitivity and around 81% specificity in cross-validation and 80%/75% in testing. Blood samples also contained most of the expanded thyroid clonotypes (frequency above 0.001), which suggests that blood repertoires may reflect thyroid immune responses.

In the ophthalmopathy patients, disease was moderately to severely active, with a Clinical Activity Score of 3 or more, a NOSPECS grade of 4 or more, and a duration of less than 3 months. Patients with uncontrolled infections, other autoimmune diseases, pregnancy or lactation were excluded. Diagnoses were established on the basis of clinical symptoms, serum thyroxine and TRAb, thyroid ultrasound, and orbital computed tomography. Ficoll-Paque density gradient centrifugation was used to isolate PBMCs from under 11 ml of fresh peripheral blood. Total RNA was extracted using Trizol reagent, and RNA quality was assessed on an Agilent 2100 Bioanalyzer. This TCR came from a man younger than 30 with Graves' ophthalmopathy. Sequenced input: blood.

Here is the DNA: TGCAGTGCTAGGATCGGACAGAGCTTGGAATGGGGCTACACCTTC. It translates to CSARIGQSLEWGYTF. The sequence joins TRBV20-1 to TRBJ1-2; TRBD1 is a weak D gene call, 6 bases matching. Its CDR3 holds 15 amino acids, cysteine through phenylalanine. Left in the record is the CDR3 DNA by itself, 45 bases read in frame from the first base. CDR1 DFQATT and CDR2 SNEGSKA were looked up in the germline V gene (reference sequence). V is clipped by 3 bases and J by 8 bases, and the sequence between their germline boundaries is 22 bases long.